This T cell receptor beta chain derives from a study of T cell responses to AZD1222 COVID-19 vaccine. With respect to this clone: Its antigen remains unknown.

Method: immunoSEQ multiplex PCR; TCRdb's copy keeps in-frame clones and lacks some. The sample consists of 80,000 to 100,000 clones, roughly 91% of them appearing once. Germline CDR1 and CDR2: MNHEY and SVGAGI. V was clipped by 1 base and J by 1 base; unmatched bases: 6. The length of the CDR3 is 16 residues. Study results and limitations: Clonal diversity may have been underestimated, and the donors were mostly white British, with more females than males. Variant regions that are unmutated are reportedly the target of nearly half of spike-specific TCRs. Only five or six individuals given AZD1222 were seropositive at baseline.

The chain couples TRBV6-5 to TRBJ1-1, with 7 bases matching TRBD1. The sample here was peripheral blood, taken on day 0 of AZD1222 vaccination. The source of this sequence is an adult in good health. DNA for the CDR3: TGTGCCAGCAGTTACTGGCAGGGGGGGAAGAACACTGAAGCTTTCTTT. Residues: CASSYWQGGKNTEAFF.